This TCR beta chain was observed in a study of beta chain features in type 1 diabetes. This clone was seen a handful of times. V lost 4 bases and J lost 6; bases outside the gene matches: 7. The germline gives CDR1 LGHNA, CDR2 YSLEER. CDR3 length: 15 amino acids. Sequencing targeted expressed TCRB transcripts, as all isolated RNA had been reverse transcribed. Method: immunoSEQ multiplex PCR; TCRdb's copy keeps in-frame clones and lacks some. In the table there are under 300,000 clones, about 26% of which are singletons. This TCR was sampled from a young man in good health. This sequence joins TRBV4-3 and TRBJ2-1; 9 bases line up with TRBD2. The material sequenced was central memory CD4+ T cells from blood. The CDR3 sequence: CASSPGLAVSNEQFF. For the CDR3, the DNA is TGCGCCAGCAGCCCGGGACTAGCAGTTTCCAATGAGCAGTTCTTC.